Listed below are T cell receptor beta chains from one sample, sequenced in a study of Ad26.COV2.S vaccination and SARS-CoV-2 variants. Produced via immunoSEQ multiplex PCR; TCRdb's table is partial and in-frame only. The sample includes about 350,000 clones, around 88% of them seen just once. The sequences come from peripheral blood, collected in a trial of Ad26.COV2.S vaccine versus placebo. The receptors derive from a person aged 18 to 59 who received the Ad26.COV2.S COVID-19 vaccine or a placebo. Each CDR3 is given with its conserved first and last residue. The D gene is left open where the match is weak. A row's size may be missing; if present it is once, few, many or a size class.

once	TRBV3-1/TRBV3-2	TRBD1	TRBJ2-7	CASSQLTGLMYEQYF	TGTGCCAGCAGCCAATTGACAGGGCTAATGTACGAGCAGTACTTC
NA	TRBV5-1	TRBD1	TRBJ1-4	CASSLTGAGEKLFF	TGCGCCAGCAGCTTGACAGGGGCAGGCGAAAAACTGTTTTTT
NA	TRBV24-1	NA	TRBJ2-1	CATSDPRGGPLNEQFF	TGTGCCACCAGTGACCCCCGAGGGGGGCCTCTTAATGAGCAGTTCTTC
NA	TRBV19	NA	TRBJ1-1	CASSIGGGTEAFF	TGTGCCAGTAGTATCGGGGGGGGCACTGAAGCTTTCTTT
once	TRBV9	TRBD1	TRBJ1-6	CASGQGNNSPLHF	TGTGCCAGTGGACAGGGGAATAATTCACCCCTCCACTTT
NA	TRBV4-2	TRBD1	TRBJ1-2	CASSQEGDSLPANYGYTF	TGTGCCAGCAGCCAAGAAGGGGACAGCCTACCAGCTAACTATGGCTACACCTTC
NA	TRBV3-1/TRBV3-2	NA	TRBJ2-3	CASSHLGRGFSTDTQYF	TGTGCCAGCAGCCATTTGGGCAGAGGCTTTAGCACAGATACGCAGTATTTT
many	TRBV6-5	NA	TRBJ1-1	CASSYSGAIRAFF	TGTGCCAGCAGTTACTCGGGGGCGATACGGGCTTTCTTT
NA	TRBV28	NA	TRBJ1-4	CASSLAGVNEKLFF	TGTGCCAGCAGTTTGGCAGGAGTTAATGAAAAACTGTTTTTT
NA	TRBV5-6	NA	TRBJ2-1	CASSSRGADRPNEQFF	TGTGCCAGCAGCTCTCGGGGAGCAGACCGCCCAAATGAGCAGTTCTTC
once	TRBV19	TRBD1	TRBJ1-2	CASSSVDRGKSNYGYTF	TGTGCCAGTAGTTCGGTGGACAGGGGGAAATCTAACTATGGCTACACCTTC
NA	TRBV5-1	NA	TRBJ1-4	CASSYTGLNEKLFF	TGCGCCAGCAGTTATACAGGGCTTAATGAAAAACTGTTTTTT
once	TRBV6-1	NA	TRBJ2-7	CASSDGQRFYEQYF	TGTGCCAGCAGTGACGGACAGCGTTTCTACGAGCAGTACTTC
NA	TRBV30	NA	TRBJ2-1	CAWEPTGPQAAYNEQFF	TGTGCCTGGGAGCCAACCGGGCCCCAGGCAGCCTACAATGAGCAGTTCTTC
NA	TRBV3-1/TRBV3-2	NA	TRBJ2-7	CASSQVGRGSYEQYF	TGTGCCAGCAGCCAAGTAGGGAGAGGCTCCTACGAGCAGTACTTC
NA	TRBV24-1	NA	TRBJ2-1	CATSAGSFDNEQFF	TGTGCCACCAGTGCGGGTTCATTTGATAATGAGCAGTTCTTC
many	TRBV7-2	TRBD1	TRBJ1-2	CASSLSGGHYGYTF	TGTGCCAGCAGCTTATCAGGGGGGCACTATGGCTACACCTTC
NA	TRBV7-9	TRBD1	TRBJ2-7	CASSTRDRDSYEQYF	TGTGCCAGCAGCACCCGGGACAGGGACTCCTACGAGCAGTACTTC
NA	TRBV19	NA	TRBJ2-5	CASSIIPAQQETQYF	TGTGCCAGTAGTATAATTCCAGCACAACAAGAGACCCAGTACTTC
NA	TRBV7-6	TRBD2	TRBJ2-1	CASSSTSGGAFEQFF	TGTGCCAGCAGCTCGACTAGCGGGGGGGCTTTTGAGCAGTTCTTC
NA	TRBV7-8	TRBD2	TRBJ2-7	CASSVGVAGNYEQYF	TGTGCCAGCAGCGTCGGGGTAGCGGGGAACTACGAGCAGTACTTC
NA	TRBV18	NA	TRBJ2-2	CASSLGRTKTGELFF	TGTGCCAGCTCCTTGGGACGGACTAAGACCGGGGAGCTGTTTTTT
once	TRBV19	TRBD2	TRBJ2-7	CATSPRRETYEQYF	TGTGCCACCAGTCCGCGGCGGGAGACCTACGAGCAGTACTTC
NA	TRBV9	TRBD2	TRBJ2-1	CASSVASGNEQFF	TGTGCCAGCAGCGTAGCTAGCGGCAATGAGCAGTTCTTC
NA	TRBV27	NA	TRBJ2-3	CASKRSGDTQYF	TGTGCCAGCAAGAGATCTGGTGATACGCAGTATTTT
NA	TRBV20-1	TRBD2	TRBJ2-7	CSASGLDVYEQYF	TGCAGTGCTAGTGGACTAGACGTCTACGAGCAGTACTTC
once	TRBV5-8	NA	TRBJ2-3	CASSRGVTSTDTQYF	TGTGCCAGCAGCAGGGGGGTAACTAGCACAGATACGCAGTATTTT
NA	TRBV12-5	NA	TRBJ2-1	CASALNEQFF	TGTGCTAGTGCTCTCAATGAGCAGTTCTTC
NA	TRBV5-1	NA	TRBJ2-2	CASSLRRGTGELFF	TGCGCCAGCAGCTTGCGACGGGGGACCGGGGAGCTGTTTTTT
NA	TRBV16	NA	TRBJ1-5	CASSQLDTSNQPQHF	TGTGCCAGCAGCCAATTGGACACTAGCAATCAGCCCCAGCATTTT
NA	TRBV30	TRBD2	TRBJ2-3	CAWTVAGGPTDTQYF	TGTGCCTGGACTGTAGCGGGAGGGCCAACAGATACGCAGTATTTT
NA	TRBV5-1	TRBD1	TRBJ2-3	CASSLEGTGGGTDTQYF	TGCGCCAGCAGCTTGGAAGGGACAGGGGGAGGGACAGATACGCAGTATTTT
NA	TRBV9	TRBD1	TRBJ2-7	CASSARDRVLLPYEQYF	TGTGCCAGCAGCGCGCGGGACAGGGTCCTTTTGCCCTACGAGCAGTACTTC
NA	TRBV10-3	TRBD1	TRBJ2-1	CAITEGAANNEQFF	TGTGCCATCACCGAGGGGGCGGCCAACAATGAGCAGTTCTTC
few	TRBV9	NA	TRBJ1-5	CASSAQLAQPQHF	TGTGCCAGCAGCGCCCAACTGGCCCAGCCCCAGCATTTT
NA	TRBV5-5	TRBD2	TRBJ2-7	CASSLGREGGYEQYF	TGTGCCAGCAGCTTAGGACGGGAGGGCGGGTACGAGCAGTACTTC
NA	TRBV19	NA	TRBJ1-3	CASSSAGEPSGNTIYF	TGTGCCAGTAGTTCCGCAGGGGAACCATCTGGAAACACCATATATTTT
NA	TRBV10-1	NA	TRBJ2-3	CASSDTGTGNTDTQYF	TGCGCCAGCAGTGACACCGGGACTGGCAACACAGATACGCAGTATTTT
NA	TRBV19	NA	TRBJ1-2	CASRRDYGYTF	TGTGCCAGCCGAAGGGACTATGGCTACACCTTC
NA	TRBV5-1	TRBD1	TRBJ2-2	CASSLEAGGGTGELFF	TGCGCCAGCAGCTTGGAGGCAGGGGGTGGCACCGGGGAGCTGTTTTTT
NA	TRBV14	TRBD1	TRBJ2-7	CASSQLQGMGSYEQYF	TGTGCCAGCAGCCAACTACAGGGGATGGGCTCCTACGAGCAGTACTTC
NA	TRBV7-9	NA	TRBJ1-5	CASSAQGSPQHF	TGTGCCAGCAGCGCACAGGGTTCGCCCCAGCATTTT
NA	TRBV18	NA	TRBJ2-1	CASSPGLEPPEQFF	TGTGCCAGCTCACCGGGGTTGGAACCCCCTGAGCAGTTCTTC
NA	TRBV10-3	NA	TRBJ2-3	CAIRGAGQPTDTQYF	TGTGCCATTAGGGGTGCGGGACAGCCCACAGATACGCAGTATTTT
NA	TRBV6-6	NA	TRBJ1-5	CASLDRRGNQPQHF	TGTGCCAGCCTCGACAGGCGCGGCAATCAGCCCCAGCATTTT
NA	TRBV6-1	NA	TRBJ2-5	CASSDFLGSQETQYF	TGTGCCAGCAGTGATTTCTTAGGCTCCCAAGAGACCCAGTACTTC
NA	TRBV19	NA	TRBJ2-1	CASSPYRGTYNEQFF	TGTGCCAGTAGTCCATATAGGGGAACCTACAATGAGCAGTTCTTC
NA	TRBV5-1	NA	TRBJ1-1	CASSLAVGANTEAFF	TGCGCCAGCAGCTTGGCCGTCGGGGCGAACACTGAAGCTTTCTTT
NA	TRBV19	NA	TRBJ2-6	CASSMLGSGANVLTF	TGTGCCAGTAGTATGTTAGGGTCTGGGGCCAACGTCCTGACTTTC
few	TRBV5-6	NA	TRBJ1-6	CASSLQGNKDLHF	TGTGCCAGCAGCTTACAGGGAAACAAAGACCTCCACTTT
NA	TRBV18	TRBD1	TRBJ1-2	CASSPGTGGWRYGYTF	TGTGCCAGCTCACCAGGAACAGGGGGCTGGAGGTATGGCTACACCTTC
NA	TRBV10-3	NA	TRBJ1-2	CAISEGWDYGYTF	TGTGCCATCAGTGAGGGATGGGACTATGGCTACACCTTC
NA	TRBV20-1	TRBD1	TRBJ1-2	CSASRPGGNYGYTF	TGCAGTGCTAGTCGCCCAGGGGGCAACTATGGCTACACCTTC
NA	TRBV18	TRBD1	TRBJ1-6	CASSPRQGLDSPLHF	TGTGCCAGCTCGCCAAGACAGGGTTTGGATTCACCCCTCCACTTT
NA	TRBV6-8	TRBD1	TRBJ2-1	CASSSTGHPSYNEQFF	TGTGCCAGCAGTTCGACAGGGCACCCTTCCTACAATGAGCAGTTCTTC
once	TRBV3-1/TRBV3-2	TRBD2	TRBJ2-1	CASSQDSNGLAGNNEQFF	TGTGCCAGCAGCCAAGATAGTAACGGCCTAGCGGGGAACAATGAGCAGTTCTTC
NA	TRBV6-5	NA	TRBJ2-7	CAGTDEGQQYF	TGTGCCGGCACGGACGAGGGGCAGCAGTACTTC
NA	TRBV7-2	NA	TRBJ2-2	CASSRGGVDTGELFF	TGTGCCAGCAGTAGAGGAGGGGTGGACACCGGGGAGCTGTTTTTT
once	TRBV4-1	NA	TRBJ2-1	CASSRQTPLVSNEQFF	TGCGCCAGCAGCCGCCAAACCCCACTAGTTTCCAATGAGCAGTTCTTC